Presented here are 25 T cell receptor beta chains from one specimen sequenced in a study of cytomegalovirus exposure and HLA in healthy donors. The primer mix had 60 Vbeta and 13 Jbeta primers. Profiling relied on immunoSEQ multiplex PCR, and the TCRdb table lists in-frame clones only, not all of them. The repertoire includes about 130,000 clones, 80% to 90% of them detected once, and 2.5% to 3% sits in the top ten. Sequencing was performed on PBMCs. These receptors all come from a woman between 18 and 29 years old in good health and CMV-seropositive.

The V call is TRBV28, the J call TRBJ2-7, with 8 bases aligning to TRBD1. The CDR3 consists of 12 residues. V lost 6 bases, J lost 2 bases, and 0 bases stayed unmatched. Germline V gene sequence: CDR1 MDHEN, CDR2 SYDVKM. CDR3 nucleotide sequence: TGTGCCAGCAGGGGACAGGCCTACGAGCAGTACTTC. Translated: CASRGQAYEQYF.

This chain links TRBV7-9 with TRBJ2-7; D gene ambiguous. CDR1 and CDR2 (germline): SEHNR, FQNEAQ (reference sequence). V was trimmed by 5 bases and J by 0 bases, leaving 17 bases between them. The CDR3 contains 16 residues. For the CDR3, the DNA is TGTGCCAGCAGCGAATATAGACTGTTGAGCTCCTACGAGCAGTACTTC. Translating gives CASSEYRLLSSYEQYF.

V usage is TRBV11-2 and J usage is TRBJ1-1; 10 bases map to TRBD1. CDR1 and CDR2 (germline): SGHAT, FQNNGV. This CDR3 is 14 amino acids long. The V and J ends lost 5 bases and 11 bases, in that order; junction bases with no gene match: 11. CDR3 nucleotide sequence: TGTGCCAGCAGCCCGGGACAGGGGCCGATTTACGCTTTCTTT. This translates into CASSPGQGPIYAFF.

The V and J genes are TRBV5-6 and TRBJ2-5; the match to TRBD1 covers 8 bases. Germline CDR1 and CDR2: SGHDT and YYEEEE. Trimming removed 5 bases from V and 9 bases from J; junction bases left unmatched: 15. The CDR3 loop spans 15 amino acids. CDR3 in DNA: TGTGCCAGCAGTAACCGAGGACAGGGAAGAAGGGCCCAGTACTTC. Protein product: CASSNRGQGRRAQYF.

The genes are TRBV5-1 and TRBJ1-2, with D uncertain. Trimming cost V 0 bases and J 4 bases, with 7 bases left between them. Germline V gene sequence: CDR1 SGHRS, CDR2 YFSETQ. This CDR3 has 13 residues. The CDR3 nucleotides are TGCGCCAGCAGCTTGGCCCCGAGCTATGGCTACACCTTC. Its translation: CASSLAPSYGYTF.

The rearrangement uses TRBV7-9 and TRBJ2-5; 13 bases are shared with TRBD2. In germline, CDR1 is SEHNR, CDR2 FQNEAQ (reference sequence). J gave up 2 bases and V 5 bases, and 5 bases lay outside the gene matches. The length of the CDR3 is 16 residues. The CDR3 loop reads CASSRTSGGTQETQYF. CDR3 DNA: TGTGCCAGCAGCCGGACTAGCGGGGGTACTCAAGAGACCCAGTACTTC. The variable domain in full, with the rest retrieved from reference TRBV7-9 and TRBJ2-5, is DTGVSQNPRHKITKRGQNVTFRCDPISEHNRLYWYRQTLGQGPEFLTYFQNEAQLEKSRLLSDRFSAERPKGSFSTLEIQRTEQGDSAMYLCASSRTSGGTQETQYFGPGTRLLVL.

As regards this clone: The sample carries other DNA sequences with the same CDR3. The chain is built from TRBV5-1 and TRBJ1-2; D possibly corresponds to TRBD1 (5 bases). The germline V gene encodes CDR1 SGHRS and CDR2 YFSETQ. The length of the CDR3 is 15 residues. V was cut by 2 bases and J by 1 base, with 12 bases left in between. This CDR3 reads CASSLGDSLNYGYTF. The CDR3 coding sequence is TGCGCCAGCAGCTTAGGAGACAGCCTTAACTATGGCTACACCTTC.

This clone was seen only once. The CDR3 is CASMGQGMDEQYF. Written as DNA, the CDR3 is TGCGCCAGCATGGGGCAGGGGATGGACGAGCAGTACTTC. The chain uses TRBV4-1 and TRBJ2-7; maybe TRBD1 (6 bases). This CDR3 comprises 13 residues. V lost 7 bases and J lost 5, with 15 bases in between. Germline V lookup: CDR1 MGHRA, CDR2 YSYEKL.

This sequence joins TRBV6-5 and TRBJ2-5; D is unclear. TRBJ2-7 matches the DNA end more closely, so the J call is doubtful. The CDR3 sequence is 13 residues long. Germline V gene data show CDR1 as MNHEY and CDR2 as SVGAGI. The CDR3 loop reads CASSYNSIYEQYF. The CDR3 nucleotides read TGTGCCAGCAGTTACAACTCGATCTACGAGCAGTACTTC.

The rearrangement joins TRBV4-1 to TRBJ2-7; D may be TRBD2 (6 bases). Per germline, CDR1 MGHRA and CDR2 YSYEKL. The CDR3 is made up of 15 amino acids. Trimming cost V 6 bases and J 2 bases, with 17 bases left between them. The CDR3 sequence: CASSQFLAFPYEQYF. The CDR3 DNA is TGCGCCAGCAGTCAATTTCTAGCGTTTCCCTACGAGCAGTACTTC.

The gene calls are TRBV29-1 and TRBJ2-5; D possibly corresponds to TRBD2 (6 bases). V dropped 3 bases and J dropped 5 bases, with 25 bases sitting between them. Germline CDR1 is SQVTM and CDR2 is ANQGSEA. The length of the CDR3 is 17 residues. The CDR3 here is CSVDRPPGEGYSETQYF. DNA of the CDR3: TGCAGCGTTGACAGGCCCCCGGGAGAGGGCTATTCGGAGACCCAGTACTTC.

The chain recombines TRBV19 with TRBJ2-2; 11 nucleotides match TRBD2. J gave up 3 bases and V 7 bases, and 4 bases lay outside the gene matches. The CDR3 runs to 15 residues. Germline V CDR1 and CDR2: LNHDA, SQIVND (reference sequence). CDR3 bases: TGTGCCAGTACCCTAGCGGGGGGATACACCGGGGAGCTGTTTTTT. This codes for CASTLAGGYTGELFF.

The rearrangement uses TRBV29-1 and TRBJ2-5, with D maybe TRBD2 (6 bases). The CDR3 is made up of 12 amino acids. V lost 0 bases to trimming and J lost 5 bases, with 7 bases between them. Germline CDR1 SQVTM, CDR2 ANQGSEA. CDR3 region: CSVEDGGETQYF. The CDR3 nucleotides are TGCAGCGTTGAAGATGGGGGGGAGACCCAGTACTTC.

The chain is built from TRBV28 and TRBJ2-7, with 7 bases lining up with TRBD1. After removal of 3 bases from V and 7 bases from J, the junction contained 6 bases not matched to a gene. Germline CDR1 reads MDHEN; CDR2 reads SYDVKM. CDR3 size: 13 residues. CDR3 in amino acids: CASSLGQSREQYF. CDR3 coding DNA: TGTGCCAGCAGTTTGGGACAGTCGAGGGAGCAGTACTTC.

V is TRBV7-8 and J is TRBJ2-5; TRBD2 is a possible D gene (6 bases). Germline CDR1 SGHVS, CDR2 FQNEAQ. The CDR3 totals 15 residues. Trimming took 2 bases from V and 5 from J, leaving 15 bases between them. The CDR3 coding sequence is TGTGCCAGCAGCTTAACGGCGATGGCGGGGGAGACCCAGTACTTC. Encoded protein: CASSLTAMAGETQYF.

This clone was observed a single time. The chain employs TRBV9 and TRBJ2-5, with 8 bases identical to TRBD1. The CDR3 covers 14 residues. The germline CDR1 and CDR2 sequences are SGDLS and YYNGEE. The ends lost 4 bases at V and 5 bases at J; junction bases unmatched: 7. The CDR3 here is CASSPRTGSETQYF. In DNA, the CDR3 is TGTGCCAGCAGCCCCCGGACAGGGTCGGAGACCCAGTACTTC.

Regarding this clone: At one end, the junction sequence differs from germline, possibly due to a read error. The rearrangement links TRBV5-4 to TRBJ2-5, with 10 positions matching TRBD2. Germline lookup yields CDR1 SGHNT and CDR2 YYREEE (reference sequence). The CDR3 totals 15 residues. The DNA of the CDR3 is TGTGCCGGCAGCTTGCCTAGCGGGGGACATGAGACCCAGTACTTC. Its protein product is CAGSLPSGGHETQYF.

The chain is built from TRBV7-9 and TRBJ2-7; D unclear. CDR1 and CDR2 (germline): SEHNR, FQNEAQ (reference sequence). V was cut by 5 bases and J by 3 bases, with 8 bases left in between. The CDR3 is 12 residues long. DNA of the CDR3: TGTGCCAGCAGCCAATCGGGCTACGAGCAGTACTTC. As protein: CASSQSGYEQYF. The variable domain in full, with the rest retrieved from reference TRBV7-9 and TRBJ2-7, is DTGVSQNPRHKITKRGQNVTFRCDPISEHNRLYWYRQTLGQGPEFLTYFQNEAQLEKSRLLSDRFSAERPKGSFSTLEIQRTEQGDSAMYLCASSQSGYEQYFGPGTRLTVT.

The CDR3 protein is CASSSGGTQETQYF. As DNA, the CDR3 is TGTGCCAGCAGCTCGGGGGGGACCCAAGAGACCCAGTACTTC. The gene calls are TRBV5-4 and TRBJ2-5; 8 bases are shared with TRBD2. CDR1 is SGHNT, CDR2 YYREEE, per germline (reference sequence). The CDR3 runs 14 residues. V dropped 3 bases and J dropped 1; count of bases not matched to a gene: 2.

This chain connects TRBV5-4 to TRBJ2-7, with D perhaps TRBD2 (7 bases). The length of the CDR3 is 12 residues. Germline lookup yields CDR1 SGHNT and CDR2 YYREEE (reference sequence). V lost 4 bases and J lost 11, with 16 bases in between. CDR3 sequence: CASSEGGPWEYF. The CDR3 DNA reads as TGTGCCAGCAGCGAGGGGGGGCCGTGGGAGTACTTC.

The V call is TRBV2, the J call TRBJ2-7, with 9 bases matching TRBD1. Trimming took 8 bases from V and 6 from J; bases not matched to a gene: 5. CDR3 length equals 12 residues. Germline V CDR1 and CDR2: SNHLY, FYNNEI. CDR3 bases: TGTGCCAGCCGGGACAGGGTCTCCGAGCAGTACTTC. This gives the protein CASRDRVSEQYF.

This clone was counted a few times. The chain links TRBV30 to TRBJ2-5; D unresolved. The length of the CDR3 is 11 residues. With 4 bases removed from V and 1 base from J, the gap between germline ends came to 4 bases. Germline CDR1 GTSNPN, CDR2 SVGIG (reference sequence). The CDR3 sequence: CAWTVQETQYF. The CDR3 nucleotides read TGTGCCTGGACGGTCCAAGAGACCCAGTACTTC.

The rearrangement links TRBV5-4 to TRBJ1-2; the match to TRBD1 covers 7 bases. V shed 4 bases, J shed 0 bases, and the junction held 6 bases outside the gene matches. This CDR3 has 15 amino acids. Per the germline V gene, CDR1 is SGHNT and CDR2 is YYREEE (reference sequence). The CDR3 DNA reads TGTGCCAGCAGCCCCGGGACAGAGACTAACTATGGCTACACCTTC. Translated, it gives CASSPGTETNYGYTF.

V and J are TRBV29-1 and TRBJ2-3; the match to TRBD2 covers 11 bases. V shed 3 bases and J 3 bases; nucleotides not matched to a gene: 8. The CDR3 covers 16 residues. In germline, CDR1 is SQVTM, CDR2 ANQGSEA. This CDR3 reads CSVDLLAGGITDTQYF. CDR3 bases: TGCAGCGTTGACCTCCTAGCGGGGGGCATTACAGATACGCAGTATTTT.

The chain is built from TRBV5-1 and TRBJ1-1; unclear D gene. Trimming left V 7 bases short and J 8 bases short, with 18 bases between. CDR1 is SGHRS and CDR2 is YFSETQ in the germline V gene. The CDR3 is 13 residues long. Here the CDR3 DNA reads TGCGCCAGCTACGATAGCGGCCCGCTCGAAGCTTTCTTT. Its translation is CASYDSGPLEAFF.